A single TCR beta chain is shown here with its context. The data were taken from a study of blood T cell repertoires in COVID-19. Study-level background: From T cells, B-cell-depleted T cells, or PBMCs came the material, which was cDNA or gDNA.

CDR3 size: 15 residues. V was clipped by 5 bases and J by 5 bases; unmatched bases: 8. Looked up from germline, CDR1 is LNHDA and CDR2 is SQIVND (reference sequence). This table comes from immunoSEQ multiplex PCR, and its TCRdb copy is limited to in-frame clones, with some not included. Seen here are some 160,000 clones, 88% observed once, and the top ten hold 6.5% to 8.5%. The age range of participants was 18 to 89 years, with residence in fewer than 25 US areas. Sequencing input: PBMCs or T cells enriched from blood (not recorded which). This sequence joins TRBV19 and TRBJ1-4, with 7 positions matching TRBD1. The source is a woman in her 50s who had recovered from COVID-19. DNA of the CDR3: TGTGCCAGTAGTCTGGGGACAGTGCCGAATGAAAAACTGTTTTTT. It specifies CASSLGTVPNEKLFF.